Listed here are 27 T cell receptor beta chains from one sample, sequenced in a study of T-cell memory formation after mild COVID-19. MiXCR, run by TCRdb on the 5' RACE reads, gives a single entry per CDR3 protein. This table has around 450,000 distinct CDR3 sequences, more than 20% appearing once. Sequencing input: PBMCs or a T cell subset sorted from them (not recorded which). The receptors here all came from an adult woman who had mild COVID-19 (a few samples of this study predate the infection). Cell type and time point are not known.

There are a few counts of this clonotype. The chain has TRBV7-3 and TRBJ2-1; tentative D call: TRBD1 (5 bases). The V end lost 8 bases, the J end lost 3 bases, and 11 bases lay between the germline ends. The CDR3 is 13 residues long. Per the germline V gene, CDR1 is SGHTA and CDR2 is FQGTGA. CDR3 DNA: TGTGCCAGCGGTACAGGATTCTACAATGAGCAGTTCTTC. Its translation: CASGTGFYNEQFF. The variable domain in full, with the rest retrieved from reference TRBV7-3 and TRBJ2-1, is GAGVSQTPSNKVTEKGKYVELRCDPISGHTALYWYRQSLGQGPEFLIYFQGTGAADDSGLPNDRFFAVRPEGSVSTLKIQRTERGDSAVYLCASGTGFYNEQFFGPGTRLTVL.

J is TRBJ2-7 and V is TRBV24-1; 10 bases are a match to TRBD2. Germline V lookup: CDR1 KGHDR, CDR2 SFDVKD. The V and J ends lost 4 bases and 5 bases, in that order; junction bases with no gene match: 10. This CDR3 spans 16 amino acids. Written as DNA, the CDR3 is TGTGCCACCAGTGACAGTCGGAGCGGGAGGGTCCACGAGCAGTACTTC. It translates to CATSDSRSGRVHEQYF.

This clonotype has only a few counts. The V call is TRBV7-3, the J call TRBJ1-2, with 7 nucleotides matching TRBD1. Trimming removed 5 bases from V and 6 bases from J; junction bases left unmatched: 6. Germline V CDR1 and CDR2: SGHTA, FQGTGA. The CDR3 length is 13 residues. CDR3 DNA: TGTGCCAGCAGCGATTGGGACAGCGATGGCTACACCTTC. Amino acids: CASSDWDSDGYTF.

The chain combines TRBV4-3 with TRBJ2-2; TRBD1 matches at 7 bases. CDR3 length: 17 amino acids. The V gene's germline CDR1 is LGHNA and CDR2 YSLEER. V gave up 1 base and J gave up 3 bases; unmatched junction bases: 8. The CDR3 DNA follows: TGCGCCAGCAGCCAAGGGTCGGGACAGTCTCACACCGGGGAGCTGTTTTTT. Translation gives CASSQGSGQSHTGELFF.

The chain has TRBV11-2 and TRBJ2-1; 10 positions agree with TRBD2. CDR1 SGHAT and CDR2 FQNNGV come from the germline V gene. The junction had 11 bases not matched to a gene; V was cut back by 1 base and J by 8 bases. The CDR3 runs 17 residues. In DNA, the CDR3 is TGTGCCAGCAGCTTAGTGCCAGCGGGGGGGCGGAGGGATGAGCAGTTCTTC. Translating gives CASSLVPAGGRRDEQFF.

This clonotype was detected a few times. The V call is TRBV6-5, the J call TRBJ1-4; D is perhaps TRBD1 (5 bases). The ends were cut back, 10 bases at V and 0 bases at J, with 15 bases in the middle. The germline gives CDR1 MNHEY, CDR2 SVGAGI. This CDR3 is 15 amino acids long. CDR3 DNA: TGTGCCATCCTCGGGGCCAGCGCAACTAATGAAAAACTGTTTTTT. Translating it yields CAILGASATNEKLFF.

The chain uses TRBV25-1 and TRBJ1-2, with 7 bases matching TRBD1. Per germline, CDR1 MGHDK and CDR2 SYGVNS. V trimming: 6 bases; J trimming: 3 bases; junction bases outside the gene matches: 10. The CDR3 length is 15 residues. CDR3 region: CASSEVQGFYYGYTF. The CDR3 region has the DNA TGTGCCAGCAGCGAAGTACAGGGGTTTTACTATGGCTACACCTTC.

V usage is TRBV4-3 and J usage is TRBJ2-1; no clear D. There are 13 residues in the CDR3. V lost 0 bases and J 7 bases, leaving 7 bases between the germline ends. Germline V gene sequence: CDR1 LGHNA, CDR2 YSLEER. In nucleotides, the CDR3 is TGCGCCAGCAGCCAAGAGGTCCGGAATGAGCAGTTCTTC. It translates to CASSQEVRNEQFF.

This clonotype was picked up a small number of times. The chain is built from TRBV12-3 or TRBV12-4 and TRBJ1-6, with a possible D match to TRBD1 (6 bases). V dropped 6 bases and J dropped 10 bases, with 16 bases sitting between them. The CDR3 consists of 14 residues. The CDR3 spells CASSAGTHESPLHF. The CDR3 DNA is TGTGCCAGCAGCGCCGGGACACACGAGTCACCCCTCCACTTT.

The chain employs TRBV2 and TRBJ2-1, with unresolved D. The CDR3 is 17 residues long. The germline CDR1 and CDR2 sequences are SNHLY and FYNNEI. The V gene lost 2 bases and the J gene lost 0 bases, with 14 bases spanning the gap. This CDR3 is CASSEIMDASSYNEQFF. CDR3 nucleotide sequence: TGTGCCAGCAGTGAAATAATGGACGCGAGCTCCTACAATGAGCAGTTCTTC.

The gene calls are TRBV9 and TRBJ1-4; D uncertain. Deletions cut 2 bases from V and 7 bases from J, with 12 bases between. The CDR3 has 14 residues. Germline-derived CDR1 and CDR2 are SGDLS and YYNGEE. Written as DNA, the CDR3 is TGTGCCAGCAGCGTCGAATCTTTGGGTGAAAAACTGTTTTTT. Encoded protein: CASSVESLGEKLFF.

The chain carries TRBV4-1 and TRBJ1-1, with no clear D. Trimming took off 3 bases at V and 0 bases at J, with 11 bases between the two ends. This CDR3 contains 15 residues. Germline V lookup: CDR1 MGHRA, CDR2 YSYEKL. CDR3 sequence: CASSQTSDLNTEAFF. CDR3 DNA sequence: TGCGCCAGCAGCCAGACCTCCGACTTGAACACTGAAGCTTTCTTT.

This clonotype turned up a few times. This chain connects TRBV7-6 to TRBJ2-7, with 8 bases identical to TRBD1. V dropped 5 bases and J dropped 7; count of bases not matched to a gene: 10. This CDR3 is 14 amino acids long. CDR1 SGHVS and CDR2 FNYEAQ come from the germline V gene. DNA of the CDR3: TGTGCCAGCAGCCCCCGGGACAGGTTAGGGGAGCAGTACTTC. This sequence encodes CASSPRDRLGEQYF.

The chain couples TRBV4-2 to TRBJ1-1; D gene ambiguous. The germline V gene encodes CDR1 LGHNA and CDR2 YNFKEQ. CDR3 length: 17 residues. V dropped 2 bases and J dropped 0 bases, with 16 bases sitting between them. CDR3 residues: CASSQQTGRTMNTEAFF. CDR3 nucleotide sequence: TGTGCCAGCAGCCAACAAACGGGGAGAACGATGAACACTGAAGCTTTCTTT.

This clonotype was counted many times. V and J are TRBV4-1 and TRBJ1-1; weak D call: TRBD1 (5 bases). CDR1 MGHRA and CDR2 YSYEKL come from the germline V gene. The CDR3 covers 15 residues. The V end was cut by 3 bases, the J end by 5 bases, with 16 bases between. The CDR3 nucleotides read TGCGCCAGCAGCCAGGGGCGGACGGATACTACTGAAGCTTTCTTT. Residues: CASSQGRTDTTEAFF.

This chain's CDR3 is CASTPRGSSGANVLTF. For the CDR3, the DNA is TGTGCCAGCACCCCCAGGGGGAGCTCTGGGGCCAACGTCCTGACTTTC. The rearrangement uses TRBV7-3 and TRBJ2-6, with 7 bases fitting TRBD1. CDR1 is SGHTA, CDR2 FQGTGA, per germline. J lost 0 bases, V lost 7 bases, and 6 bases had no gene match. CDR3 length equals 16 residues. The full variable domain, in which reference TRBV7-3 and TRBJ2-6 provide the parts outside the CDR3, is GAGVSQTPSNKVTEKGKYVELRCDPISGHTALYWYRQSLGQGPEFLIYFQGTGAADDSGLPNDRFFAVRPEGSVSTLKIQRTERGDSAVYLCASTPRGSSGANVLTFGAGSRLTVL.

This clonotype appeared a few times. The rearrangement joins TRBV7-2 to TRBJ2-7; 7 bases are a match to TRBD1. The V and J ends lost 5 bases and 6 bases, in that order; junction bases with no gene match: 10. The CDR3 has 14 residues. The germline V gene has CDR1 SGHTA and CDR2 FQGNSA. The CDR3 DNA reads TGTGCCAGCAGCCGATTACAGGGGAAGAGCGAGCAGTACTTC. Translating gives CASSRLQGKSEQYF.

This rearrangement joins TRBV20-1 to TRBJ2-1, with D perhaps TRBD2 (7 bases). This CDR3 comprises 13 residues. V gave up 3 bases and J gave up 5 bases, with 11 bases separating them. Germline loops: CDR1 DFQATT, CDR2 SNEGSKA (reference sequence). In DNA, the CDR3 is TGCAGTGCTAGCGGGGGGCAGGACAATGAGCAGTTCTTC. It translates to CSASGGQDNEQFF.

The V call is TRBV6-1, the J call TRBJ2-7; TRBD1 is a possible D gene (5 bases). Trimming stripped 2 bases from V and 3 bases from J, with 17 bases between. The CDR3 covers 16 residues. Germline lookup yields CDR1 MNHNS and CDR2 SASEGT. In DNA form, the CDR3 reads TGTGCCAGCAGTGAAAGGAGTGGTACAGGTATCTACGAGCAGTACTTC. It yields the protein CASSERSGTGIYEQYF.

This clonotype occurred a few times. The CDR3 bases are TGCAGCGTTCGACTAGCGGAGCAGTATTTT. Amino acid sequence: CSVRLAEQYF. This chain joins TRBV29-1 and TRBJ2-3; 9 bases line up with TRBD2. Trimming took 5 bases from V and 11 from J; bases not matched to a gene: 2. The CDR3 covers 10 residues. Germline assignment: CDR1 SQVTM and CDR2 ANQGSEA.

The chain is built from TRBV7-9 and TRBJ2-1; D remains ambiguous. CDR1 SEHNR and CDR2 FQNEAQ come from the germline V gene (reference sequence). Trimming removed 0 bases at V and 6 bases at J, with 6 bases between. This CDR3 region has 13 residues. This CDR3 is CASSLATVNEQFF. In nucleotides, the CDR3 is TGTGCCAGCAGCTTAGCGACGGTCAATGAGCAGTTCTTC.

This clonotype came up a few times. V gene TRBV9 combines with J gene TRBJ1-5; the match to TRBD1 covers 7 bases. With 0 bases clipped from V and 5 bases from J, the junction kept 5 bases outside the gene matches. CDR3 length: 15 amino acids. Germline values: CDR1 SGDLS, CDR2 YYNGEE. In nucleotides, the CDR3 is TGTGCCAGCAGCGTAGCGACAGGGAATGATCAGCCCCAGCATTTT. Protein product: CASSVATGNDQPQHF.

This clonotype was seen only a few times. The chain employs TRBV29-1 and TRBJ2-7; D is uncertain. The CDR3 consists of 8 residues. Germline values: CDR1 SQVTM, CDR2 ANQGSEA. With 7 bases removed from V and 4 bases from J, the gap between germline ends came to 2 bases. The CDR3 loop is CSGYEQYF. CDR3 nucleotides: TGCAGCGGATACGAGCAGTACTTC.

This chain connects TRBV7-9 to TRBJ2-1, with 14 bases aligning to TRBD2. The CDR3 spans 16 residues. In germline, CDR1 is SEHNR, CDR2 FQNEAQ (reference sequence). Trimming removed 6 bases from V and 6 bases from J; junction bases left unmatched: 7. The CDR3 spells CASRPRLAGGLNEQFF. The CDR3 coding sequence is TGTGCCAGCAGACCCAGACTAGCGGGAGGGCTCAATGAGCAGTTCTTC. The whole variable domain, filled in from reference TRBV7-9 and TRBJ2-1, reads DTGVSQNPRHKITKRGQNVTFRCDPISEHNRLYWYRQTLGQGPEFLTYFQNEAQLEKSRLLSDRFSAERPKGSFSTLEIQRTEQGDSAMYLCASRPRLAGGLNEQFFGPGTRLTVL.

The chain carries TRBV4-1 and TRBJ2-1; D not resolved. V was pared by 0 bases and J by 2 bases, with 8 bases between. The CDR3 covers 15 residues. Per germline, CDR1 MGHRA and CDR2 YSYEKL. The CDR3, as DNA: TGCGCCAGCAGCCAAGATGGGGAAACCTACAATGAGCAGTTCTTC. Encoded protein: CASSQDGETYNEQFF.

This chain joins TRBV12-3 or TRBV12-4 and TRBJ1-1; the D is unclear. This CDR3 is built from 14 residues. Trimming shortened V by 3 bases and J by 0 bases, and 8 bases separated the two germline ends. As DNA, the CDR3 is TGTGCCAGCAGTTTTGGGTTTATGAACACTGAAGCTTTCTTT. Amino acid sequence: CASSFGFMNTEAFF.

The gene calls are TRBV20-1 and TRBJ1-2, with D uncertain. V was trimmed by 1 base and J by 2 bases, leaving 14 bases between them. CDR1 and CDR2 (germline): DFQATT, SNEGSKA (reference sequence). CDR3 size: 15 residues. CDR3 amino acids: CSARAADKLNYGYTF. CDR3 sequence (DNA): TGCAGTGCTAGAGCGGCAGATAAACTGAACTATGGCTACACCTTC.